The next 16 T cell receptor beta chains were all read from a single sample in a study of blood T cells in healthy people across ages. A J-beta primer mix and a sample-barcoded 5' primer were used in a second PCR of roughly 6 to 11 cycles. Using its own MiXCR run on the 5' RACE reads, TCRdb lists one record per CDR3 protein. The sample comprises hundreds of thousands of distinct CDR3 sequences, under 50% of which are singletons, and roughly 13% rests with the top ten. The material sequenced was blood. These receptors were obtained from a man in his thirties or forties in good health.

The rearrangement links TRBV29-1 to TRBJ1-1; maybe TRBD1 (5 bases). Trimming removed 7 bases from V and 3 bases from J, with 15 bases in between. The CDR3 has 13 residues. Germline loops: CDR1 SQVTM, CDR2 ANQGSEA. CDR3 protein: CSATGREYTEAFF. CDR3 sequence (DNA): TGCAGCGCAACGGGACGGGAATACACTGAAGCTTTCTTT.

The chain is built from TRBV2 and TRBJ1-2; D perhaps matches TRBD1 (5 bases). This CDR3 is 13 amino acids long. The germline V and J ends were trimmed by 7 bases and 8 bases, with 17 bases remaining between them. The germline gives CDR1 SNHLY, CDR2 FYNNEI. CDR3 protein: CASTLMGGNGYTF. DNA of the CDR3: TGTGCCAGCACCTTAATGGGGGGAAACGGCTACACCTTC.

This clonotype was seen repeatedly, ten times or more. The V and J genes are TRBV28 and TRBJ2-5, with 8 bases lining up with TRBD1. The CDR3 contains 14 residues. J gave up 4 bases and V 5 bases, and 6 bases lay outside the gene matches. Germline V gene lookup returns CDR1 MDHEN and CDR2 SYDVKM. In DNA form, the CDR3 reads TGTGCCAGCAGTCCTAGGACAGGGCTAGAGACCCAGTACTTC. It translates to CASSPRTGLETQYF.

The rearrangement links TRBV16 to TRBJ1-6, with 8 bases lining up with TRBD1. This CDR3 is built from 16 residues. Germline trimming cut 0 bases from V and 7 bases from J; bases unmatched to any gene: 5. Germline loops: CDR1 KGHSY, CDR2 FQNENV. CDR3 region: CASSQSTTGANSPLHF. CDR3 nucleotides: TGTGCCAGCAGCCAATCAACGACAGGGGCAAATTCACCCCTCCACTTT. Combining the CDR3 with reference TRBV16 and TRBJ1-6 gives the whole variable domain GEEVAQTPKHLVRGEGQKAKLYCAPIKGHSYVFWYQQVLKNEFKFLISFQNENVFDETGMPKERFSAKCLPNSPCSLEIQATKLEDSAVYFCASSQSTTGANSPLHFGNGTRLTVT.

The V call is TRBV5-1, the J call TRBJ2-3; the match to TRBD2 covers 10 bases. This CDR3 comprises 17 residues. In germline, CDR1 is SGHRS, CDR2 YFSETQ. V lost 0 bases, J lost 4 bases, and 8 bases stayed unmatched. The CDR3 region is CASSLAPSGGVADTQYF. The CDR3 DNA reads TGCGCCAGCAGCTTGGCGCCTAGCGGGGGCGTCGCAGATACGCAGTATTTT.

The CDR3: CASSLDLAGDPSYNEQYF. DNA of the CDR3: TGTGCCAGCAGCTTAGACCTAGCGGGGGACCCCTCCTACAATGAGCAGTACTTC. The chain carries TRBV7-2 and TRBJ2-1, with TRBD2 identical over 10 bases. The DNA end is a closer match to TRBJ2-7, so the J assignment may be wrong. Looked up from germline, CDR1 is SGHTA and CDR2 is FQGNSA. The CDR3 extends over 18 amino acids.

The chain carries TRBV29-1 and TRBJ2-1; 8 bases match TRBD2. Trimming took 4 bases from V and 2 from J; bases not matched to a gene: 1. CDR1 and CDR2 (germline): SQVTM, ANQGSEA. The CDR3 contains 13 residues. DNA of the CDR3: TGCAGCGTTGCGGGGGGGCCCTACAATGAGCAGTTCTTC. This codes for CSVAGGPYNEQFF.

This clonotype was seen more than once but under ten times. The genes are TRBV7-9 and TRBJ2-7, with 7 bases aligning to TRBD1. V was pared by 6 bases and J by 2 bases, with 7 bases of the junction left unmatched. Germline CDR1 reads SEHNR; CDR2 reads FQNEAQ (reference sequence). CDR3 length: 14 residues. Here the CDR3 reads CASSPTGLTYEQYF. CDR3 nucleotides: TGTGCCAGCAGTCCGACAGGGTTGACCTACGAGCAGTACTTC.

The genes are TRBV7-8 and TRBJ2-7; D may be TRBD1 (6 bases). Trimming took off 4 bases at V and 7 bases at J, with 11 bases between the two ends. This CDR3 has 12 amino acids. The germline gives CDR1 SGHVS, CDR2 FQNEAQ. Here the CDR3 DNA reads TGTGCCAGCAGCTACAGGGTTTGGGAGCAGTACTTC. Its protein is CASSYRVWEQYF.

This sequence joins TRBV4-3 and TRBJ1-4; possible D gene TRBD1, 5 bases. The ends were cut back, 0 bases at V and 9 bases at J, with 14 bases in the middle. The CDR3 covers 15 residues. From germline, CDR1 is LGHNA and CDR2 YSLEER. In DNA form, the CDR3 reads TGCGCCAGCAGCCAAGACGGGCAGGGATGGAAAAAACTGTTTTTT. Translating it yields CASSQDGQGWKKLFF.

This clonotype was recorded many times. This clone may be a read error of a much larger clone one base away. The chain couples TRBV7-2 to TRBJ1-4; 8 positions agree with TRBD1. The germline V gene encodes CDR1 SGHTA and CDR2 FQGNSA. The V gene end was trimmed by 5 bases and the J gene end by 14 bases; junction bases not matched to a gene: 13. The CDR3 sequence is 14 residues long. This CDR3 is CASSVGGTGTPLFF. For the CDR3, the DNA is TGTGCCAGCAGCGTAGGGGGGACAGGCACCCCTCTGTTTTTT.

This sequence joins TRBV4-1 and TRBJ2-5; 9 nucleotides line up with TRBD1. The V and J ends lost 0 bases and 5 bases, in that order; junction bases with no gene match: 4. This CDR3 is 15 amino acids long. CDR1 is MGHRA and CDR2 is YSYEKL in the germline V gene. The CDR3 here is CASSQDGQGWETQYF. In DNA form, the CDR3 reads TGCGCCAGCAGCCAAGACGGACAGGGGTGGGAGACCCAGTACTTC.

This clonotype was seen a few times. This chain joins TRBV6-4 and TRBJ2-3, with D unclear. The CDR3 is 15 residues long. The germline V gene encodes CDR1 MRHNA and CDR2 SNTAGT. The ends were cut back, 0 bases at V and 0 bases at J, with 7 bases in the middle. CDR3: CASSDSGSSTDTQYF. The CDR3 DNA is TGTGCCAGCAGTGACTCGGGGTCTAGCACAGATACGCAGTATTTT.

In its sample, this clonotype was seen a few times. V is TRBV6-4 and J is TRBJ1-1; no clear D. V lost 2 bases and J lost 0, with 7 bases in between. Germline-derived CDR1 and CDR2 are MRHNA and SNTAGT. CDR3 length: 14 amino acids. This chain's CDR3 is CASSDARLNTEAFF. CDR3 in DNA: TGTGCCAGCAGTGACGCCAGATTGAACACTGAAGCTTTCTTT.

The rearrangement joins TRBV19 to TRBJ2-1; D remains unclear. Germline V gene sequence: CDR1 LNHDA, CDR2 SQIVND (reference sequence). The CDR3 is made up of 14 amino acids. The ends were cut back, 7 bases at V and 10 bases at J, with 20 bases in the middle. The CDR3 DNA follows: TGTGCCAGTACCCTAGGTATCCGGGTAGGAGAGCAGTTCTTC. As protein: CASTLGIRVGEQFF.

This chain connects TRBV9 to TRBJ2-3; D gene ambiguous. V was cut by 1 base and J by 4 bases, with 13 bases left in between. CDR1 is SGDLS, CDR2 YYNGEE, per germline. This CDR3 spans 15 amino acids. The CDR3 DNA follows: TGTGCCAGCAGCGTACCGGGTCCTCCCCCAGATACGCAGTATTTT. It codes for CASSVPGPPPDTQYF.